One sample yielded the 12 T cell receptor beta chains listed below, sequenced in a study of blood T cell repertoires in COVID-19. Here immunoSEQ multiplex PCR was the method, and the copy in TCRdb shows in-frame clones only, minus some. The sample records about 190,000 clones, 78% being singletons. Sequencing was done on a sample of peripheral blood. The source of these receptors is a woman aged 80 or over with active or convalescent COVID-19.

This clone has a handful of counts. This chain links TRBV6-2 or TRBV6-3 with TRBJ1-5; 10 nucleotides line up with TRBD1. The V and J ends lost 5 bases and 9 bases, in that order; junction bases with no gene match: 7. CDR3 length: 14 residues. CDR1 and CDR2 (germline): MNHEY, SVGEGT. The CDR3 is CASSQDRGRLPQHF. The CDR3 DNA is TGTGCCAGCAGTCAGGACAGGGGGAGATTGCCCCAGCATTTT.

This sequence joins TRBV27 and TRBJ2-7; TRBD1 aligns across 9 bases. This CDR3 has 15 amino acids. Germline trimming cut 3 bases from V and 6 bases from J; bases unmatched to any gene: 9. Germline values: CDR1 MNHEY, CDR2 SMNVEV (reference sequence). The CDR3 reads CASSLSTGGWTEQYF. The CDR3 DNA reads as TGTGCCAGCAGTTTGTCCACAGGGGGCTGGACCGAGCAGTACTTC.

The chain recombines TRBV18 with TRBJ2-7; 7 bases align to TRBD1. Germline-derived CDR1 and CDR2 are KGHSH and LQKENI. V trimming: 3 bases; J trimming: 2 bases; junction bases outside the gene matches: 10. The CDR3 contains 16 residues. The DNA for the CDR3 is TGTGCCAGCTCACCTACCCCACAGGGGACAGCCTACGAGCAGTACTTC. This translates into CASSPTPQGTAYEQYF.

The rearrangement joins TRBV7-9 to TRBJ1-1, with D possibly matching TRBD1 (6 bases). Germline CDR1 is SEHNR and CDR2 is FQNEAQ (reference sequence). This CDR3 has 14 residues. V lost 6 bases to trimming and J lost 3 bases, with 14 bases between them. The CDR3 DNA reads TGTGCCAGCAGTGACCAGGGGCCCGACACTGAAGCTTTCTTT. It specifies CASSDQGPDTEAFF.

This clone was detected only a few times. The V call is TRBV20-1, the J call TRBJ1-6, with 10 bases identical to TRBD1. From germline, CDR1 is DFQATT and CDR2 SNEGSKA (reference sequence). This CDR3 has 15 residues. With V trimmed by 3 bases and J by 10 bases, 9 bases remained unmatched. CDR3 nucleotide sequence: TGCAGTGCTAGTGGAGGGGGACAGGGGCGATCACCCCTCCACTTT. Its translation: CSASGGGQGRSPLHF.

The chain combines TRBV2 with TRBJ2-2, with 8 positions matching TRBD1. The germline V gene has CDR1 SNHLY and CDR2 FYNNEI. This CDR3 has 15 residues. Trimming at V came to 6 bases and at J to 3 bases, leaving 6 bases not matched to a gene. This CDR3 is CASRSTGVDTGELFF. The DNA of the CDR3 is TGTGCCAGCAGGTCGACAGGGGTCGACACCGGGGAGCTGTTTTTT.

This clone was counted only a few times. This rearrangement joins TRBV5-1 to TRBJ1-1; 10 bases are a match to TRBD1. Germline lookup yields CDR1 SGHRS and CDR2 YFSETQ. The CDR3 length is 14 residues. Unmatched junction bases numbered 5, after V lost 4 bases and J lost 5 bases. The CDR3 loop reads CASSPGTGVTEAFF. CDR3 coding DNA: TGCGCCAGCAGCCCCGGGACAGGGGTTACTGAAGCTTTCTTT. Drawing the rest from reference TRBV5-1 and TRBJ1-1, the complete variable domain is KAGVTQTPRYLIKTRGQQVTLSCSPISGHRSVSWYQQTPGQGLQFLFEYFSETQRNKGNFPGRFSGRQFSNSRSEMNVSTLELGDSALYLCASSPGTGVTEAFFGQGTRLTVV.

The CDR3 sequence is CASSEGSSGNTIYF. CDR3 DNA sequence: TGCGCCAGCAGCGAGGGAAGCTCTGGAAACACCATATATTTT. The chain is built from TRBV5-1 and TRBJ1-3; D is unclear. The CDR3 covers 14 residues. Trimming pared 4 bases from V and 0 bases from J, leaving 8 bases between. Per germline, CDR1 SGHRS and CDR2 YFSETQ.

CDR3 coding DNA: TGTGCCAGCTCACCAGGGAGGGTGACTGAAGCTTTCTTT. This codes for CASSPGRVTEAFF. The chain recombines TRBV18 with TRBJ1-1; D is undetermined. V lost 2 bases and J 5 bases, leaving 9 bases between the germline ends. The CDR3 loop spans 13 amino acids. Germline assignment: CDR1 KGHSH and CDR2 LQKENI.

The J gene is TRBJ2-3, the V gene TRBV6-4; 9 bases match TRBD2. Germline CDR1 reads MRHNA; CDR2 reads SNTAGT. Trimming at V came to 5 bases and at J to 2 bases, leaving 5 bases not matched to a gene. The CDR3 spans 15 residues. The CDR3 sequence: CASSIAGGVTDTQYF. In DNA, the CDR3 is TGTGCCAGCAGTATCGCGGGGGGGGTCACAGATACGCAGTATTTT.

The rearrangement joins TRBV24-1 to TRBJ1-3, with D perhaps matching TRBD1 (5 bases). The CDR3 totals 17 residues. V shed 4 bases and J shed 7 bases, with 22 bases lying between them. Per the germline V gene, CDR1 is KGHDR and CDR2 is SFDVKD. The CDR3 loop reads CATSESADTRKGNTIYF. The CDR3 DNA follows: TGTGCCACCAGTGAATCTGCGGACACCCGGAAAGGGAACACCATATATTTT.

The V and J genes are TRBV4-3 and TRBJ1-3; no reliable D call. The V gene lost 3 bases and the J gene lost 0 bases, with 6 bases spanning the gap. CDR1 and CDR2 (germline): LGHNA, YSLEER. This CDR3 contains 14 residues. DNA for the CDR3: TGCGCCAGCAGCCAGTCCCTCTCTGGAAACACCATATATTTT. Translation gives CASSQSLSGNTIYF.